A selection of T cell receptor beta chains follows, all from one sample in a study of T cells in localized non-small cell lung cancer. Method: immunoSEQ multiplex PCR; TCRdb's copy keeps in-frame clones and lacks some. The sample has 5,400 or so clones, 85% seen once. The sequenced sample was PBMCs, obtained before any cancer treatment. The receptors were gathered from a woman aged 40-75 years with stage II lung adenocarcinoma. Both conserved end residues are part of each CDR3. The order of the fields is V gene, CDR3 protein.

TRBV19,CASSHTGEQPQHF
TRBV29-1,CSVGTQETQYF
TRBV7-3,CASSDSTGKGSEQYF
TRBV7-3,CASSATGNNEQFF
TRBV15,CATSSGVFTEAFF
TRBV10-3,CAISTGQGGLNEQFF
TRBV7-3,CASSSWVNTEAFF
TRBV2,CASNGLYTDTQYF
TRBV9,CASSPNTDTQYF
TRBV19,CATIEGSLSNQPQHF
TRBV27,CASSIQGVGQPQHF
TRBV9,CASSSSTSQETQYF
TRBV28,CASSPGTGNTEAFF
TRBV6-1,CASTVATRGTEAFF
TRBV7-9,CASSLSGEKQYF
TRBV11-2,CASSFSEGTWETQYF
TRBV2,CASSERGQGRRDDYGYTF
TRBV7-2,CASSLDPLLGRTKNIQYF
TRBV2,CASSVRQANTEAFF
TRBV5-1,CASRPDTSSYEQYF
TRBV2,CASRVGEAFF
TRBV29-1,CSVGGAYEQYF
TRBV11-2,CASSFSRGDYNEQFF
TRBV5-1,CASSPITTGSHEQFF
TRBV28,CASNPYRVGEKLFF
TRBV5-4,CASSLAERALYGYTF
TRBV6-1,CASSEATSGVRETQYF
TRBV25-1,CASNQDSNEKLFF
TRBV7-3,CASSALVGTDTQYF
TRBV9,CASSGQGAYEQYF
TRBV28,CASSTYRAGDTQYF
TRBV27,CASSPQKSGGIATDTQYF
TRBV18,CASSPGQNTEAFF
TRBV6-5,CATYQGIGNTIYF
TRBV2,CASGDVRKFF
TRBV27,CASSLGRNYEQYF
TRBV7-2,CASSFTRGYEQYF